A selection of T cell receptor beta chains follows, all from one sample in a study of cytomegalovirus exposure and HLA in healthy donors. Sequencing used immunoSEQ multiplex PCR; TCRdb keeps in-frame clones, though not all of them. The sample yields approximately 110,000 clones, over 75% seen once. Sequencing was performed on PBMCs. The receptors were gathered from a woman aged 40 to 49 in good health and CMV-seropositive. Both conserved end residues are part of each CDR3. The order of the fields is clone size, V gene, J gene, D gene, CDR3 length, CDR3 DNA, CDR3 protein. D genes are given only for firm matches. Part of the rows lack a size; the others show once, few, many or a class for expanded clones.

>.|TRBV29-1|TRBJ2-7|TRBD1|12
TGCAGCGTTTGGACAGGGTCCTACGAGCAGTACTTC
CSVWTGSYEQYF
>.|TRBV5-4|TRBJ2-5|.|14
TGTGCCAGCAGCCCCCCCGGACAGACCGAGACCCAGTACTTC
CASSPPGQTETQYF
>.|TRBV28|TRBJ2-7|TRBD1|14
TGTGCCAGCAGTTTATCTGACAGGGGGGGAGAGCAGTACTTC
CASSLSDRGGEQYF
>.|TRBV7-2|TRBJ2-1|.|15
TGTGCCAGCAGCCCTCAGGACTTCCTTTACAATGAGCAGTTCTTC
CASSPQDFLYNEQFF
>.|TRBV28|TRBJ1-5|TRBD1|18
TGTGCCAGCAGTTTAGGAGGGGGCCTAATTTTCTCACATCAGCCCCAGCATTTT
CASSLGGGLIFSHQPQHF
>.|TRBV7-3|TRBJ1-2|TRBD1|14
TGTGCCAGCAGCCCGGGGACAGGGTACGATGGCTACACCTTC
CASSPGTGYDGYTF
>.|TRBV6-5|TRBJ2-1|.|13
TGTGCCAGCAGTTACTCAGGAGGCAGTGAGCAGTTCTTC
CASSYSGGSEQFF
>few|TRBV19|TRBJ1-4|.|13
TGTGCCAGTAGTTCACTGACAGGTCCAAAACTGTTTTTT
CASSSLTGPKLFF
>.|TRBV27|TRBJ2-2|.|12
TGTGCCAGCAGTTTTCATGCCGGGGAGCTGTTTTTT
CASSFHAGELFF
>.|TRBV5-1|TRBJ1-1|.|16
TGCGCCAGCAGGGAAGGACAGCATCTTTTGAACACTGAAGCTTTCTTT
CASREGQHLLNTEAFF
>.|TRBV28|TRBJ2-1|TRBD2|16
TGTGCCAGCAGCCCTCTGCTAGCGGGAGCTAACAATGAGCAGTTCTTC
CASSPLLAGANNEQFF
>.|TRBV7-6|TRBJ2-3|.|17
TGTGCCAGCAGCTTAGCGTGGGAGCGGCGGGGCACAGATACGCAGTATTTT
CASSLAWERRGTDTQYF
>.|TRBV29-1|TRBJ1-1|.|13
TGCAGCGTTGACTCGGGACAGAACACTGAAGCTTTCTTT
CSVDSGQNTEAFF
>.|TRBV5-6|TRBJ1-2|.|12
TGTGCCAGCAGCTTGGAATTCAGGTCTCCCACCTTC
CASSLEFRSPTF
>.|TRBV28|TRBJ2-7|TRBD1|14
TGTGCCAGCAGTTCAGTCACAGGGGCCTACGAGCAGTACTTC
CASSSVTGAYEQYF
>few|TRBV6-6|TRBJ2-7|.|12
TGTGCCAGCAGTTACACACATTACGAGCAGTACTTC
CASSYTHYEQYF
>.|TRBV4-1|TRBJ1-2|.|17
TGCGCCAGCAGCCAAGATCTCCGGACTGAGTTTAACTATGGCTACACCTTC
CASSQDLRTEFNYGYTF
>.|TRBV28|TRBJ2-1|.|15
TGTGCCAGCAGTCTCCTCATGAGCTCCTACAATGAGCAGTTCTTC
CASSLLMSSYNEQFF
>few|TRBV14|TRBJ2-7|TRBD1|13
TGTGCCAGCAGCCCCGGGACAGGGGGCGAGCAGTACTTC
CASSPGTGGEQYF
>.|TRBV6-6|TRBJ1-6|.|10
TGTGCCAGCCACCGGTCACCCCTCCACTTT
CASHRSPLHF
>once|TRBV4-3|TRBJ2-7|TRBD2|16
TGCGCCAGCAGCCAAGCTAGCGGGGGGGTCTCCTACGAGCAGTACTTC
CASSQASGGVSYEQYF
>.|TRBV28|TRBJ2-2|.|15
TGTGCCAGCAGTACCCCCCTTGGGGCTACCGGGGAGCTGTTTTTT
CASSTPLGATGELFF
>.|TRBV28|TRBJ2-2|TRBD1|16
TGTGCCAGCAGCCGACCCCCGGGACAGGGCCCCGGGGAGCTGTTTTTT
CASSRPPGQGPGELFF
>.|TRBV4-1|TRBJ2-1|TRBD1|15
TGCGCCAGCAGCCGGACAGGCAGCTCCTACAATGAGCAGTTCTTC
CASSRTGSSYNEQFF
>.|TRBV9|TRBJ2-1|TRBD2|16
TGTGCCAGCAGCTCGTCCTCCCGCGGGGGGTGGGATGAGCAGTTCTTC
CASSSSSRGGWDEQFF
>.|TRBV25-1|TRBJ2-1|.|16
TGTGCCAGCAGTGACCAGGCGGGTACCAATTACAATGAGCAGTTCTTC
CASSDQAGTNYNEQFF
>.|TRBV5-1|TRBJ1-3|TRBD1|17
TGCGCCAGCAGCTTGACAGGGGCGACTTTCTCTGGAAACACCATATATTTT
CASSLTGATFSGNTIYF
>.|TRBV28|TRBJ2-5|TRBD2|14
TGTGCCAGCGGGGGCCTGGCGGGGGGGGAGACCCAGTACTTC
CASGGLAGGETQYF
>.|TRBV27|TRBJ2-4|.|16
TGTGCCAGCAGTGAACGACCCACCCGAGCCAAAAACAGTCAGTACTTC
CASSERPTRAKNSQYF
>.|TRBV19|TRBJ1-5|.|12
TGTGCCAGTAGTCGAGTAAGTCAGCCCCAGCATTTT
CASSRVSQPQHF
>.|TRBV4-1|TRBJ2-7|.|13
TGCGCCAGCGGACGGACAGAGACCTACGAGCAGTACTTC
CASGRTETYEQYF
>.|TRBV6-1|TRBJ2-7|TRBD1|11
TGTGCCAGTGGGACAGTCTCGGAGCAGTACTTC
CASGTVSEQYF
>.|TRBV5-4|TRBJ2-7|.|16
TGTGCCAGCAGCTCCCTGCTTGGTGGGGGCACCTACGAGCAGTACTTC
CASSSLLGGGTYEQYF
>.|TRBV6-5|TRBJ1-2|TRBD1|15
TGTGCCAGCAGTCGCGGGGACAGGGCTAACTATGGCTACACCTTC
CASSRGDRANYGYTF
>.|TRBV19|TRBJ1-1|.|16
TGTGCCAGTGCCATCGGGGCCGGGAGAGGGGAGACTGAAGCTTTCTTT
CASAIGAGRGETEAFF
>.|TRBV6-1|TRBJ1-1|TRBD1|14
TGTGCCAGCAGTTCCTTTAACAGGGGTAATAAAGCTTTCTTT
CASSSFNRGNKAFF
>.|TRBV18|TRBJ1-1|TRBD1|15
TGTGCCAGCTCACCGGAGACAGGGGGGGACACTGAAGCTTTCTTT
CASSPETGGDTEAFF
>.|TRBV10-1|TRBJ2-1|TRBD2|16
TGCGCCAGCAGTGATACGGGACTAGCGGGAGAAGATGAGCAGTTCTTC
CASSDTGLAGEDEQFF
>once|TRBV14|TRBJ1-2|.|14
TGTGCCAGCAGCCAACAAAACACAGGGTTCGGCTACACCTTC
CASSQQNTGFGYTF
>.|TRBV2|TRBJ1-2|.|16
TGTGCCAGCAGTGAAAGACCGGCGGGGGCTAACTATGGCTACACCTTC
CASSERPAGANYGYTF
>.|TRBV5-1|TRBJ1-1|TRBD1|14
TGCGCCAGCAGCCGGTCAACAGGGGGCACTGAAGCTTTCTTT
CASSRSTGGTEAFF
>.|TRBV7-2|TRBJ2-7|TRBD2|18
TGTGCCAGCAGCTTAGATAGCCTAGCGGGACGCGATACCTACGAGCAGTACTTC
CASSLDSLAGRDTYEQYF